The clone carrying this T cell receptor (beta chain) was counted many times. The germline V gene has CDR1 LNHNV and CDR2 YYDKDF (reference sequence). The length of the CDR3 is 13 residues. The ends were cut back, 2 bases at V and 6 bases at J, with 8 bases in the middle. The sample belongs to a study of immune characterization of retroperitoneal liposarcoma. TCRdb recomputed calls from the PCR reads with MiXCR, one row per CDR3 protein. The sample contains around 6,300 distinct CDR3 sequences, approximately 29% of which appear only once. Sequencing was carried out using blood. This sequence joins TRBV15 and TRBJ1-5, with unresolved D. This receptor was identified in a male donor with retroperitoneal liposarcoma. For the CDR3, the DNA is TGTGCCACCAGCAGACAAGAAAGTCAGCCCCAGCATTTT. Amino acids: CATSRQESQPQHF. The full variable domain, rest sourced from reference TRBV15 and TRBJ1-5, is DAMVIQNPRYQVTQFGKPVTLSCSQTLNHNVMYWYQQKSSQAPKLLFHYYDKDFNNEADTPDNFQSRRPNTSFCFLDIRSPGLGDTAMYLCATSRQESQPQHFGDGTRLSIL.